This TCR beta chain was observed in a study of identical twins. This clonotype was found a few times. Its antigen is still unknown. Findings of the study overall: There was an excess of low generation probability in the out-of-frame alpha sequences that twins shared. The conclusions drew on cross-sectional statistical analysis instead of tracking the same donors.

Donors were all healthy Caucasians. This CDR3 is built from 14 residues. Trimming removed 5 bases from V and 6 bases from J, with 14 bases in between. MiXCR, run by TCRdb on the 5' RACE reads, gives a single entry per CDR3 protein. The data show fewer than 250,000 distinct CDR3 sequences, 7% to 8.5% seen once. This sample was shared with a second study, whose subject was yellow fever vaccine responses in identical twins.

The sample was CD8+ T cells sorted from blood. The TCR originated in a woman aged 18-29 years in good health. The rearrangement links TRBV12-3 or TRBV12-4 to TRBJ2-1, with D maybe TRBD1 (6 bases). The CDR3 loop reads CASSQQGFPNEQFF. The DNA for the CDR3 is TGTGCCAGCAGTCAACAGGGTTTTCCCAATGAGCAGTTCTTC.